The 20 T cell receptor beta chains in this list originate from one sample, sequenced in a study of cytomegalovirus exposure and HLA in healthy donors. The data were produced by immunoSEQ multiplex PCR, yet TCRdb's version contains in-frame clones alone and is incomplete. In the table there are approximately 260,000 clones, 80% to 90% of which are singletons. Sequencing was carried out using PBMCs. Receptor source: a woman aged 18-30 years in good health and CMV-seronegative.

J is TRBJ1-1 and V is TRBV5-1; 11 nucleotides match TRBD1. The V segment lost 1 base and the J segment 4 bases; nucleotides outside the gene matches: 3. CDR1 is SGHRS and CDR2 is YFSETQ in the germline V gene. This CDR3 contains 15 residues. The DNA of the CDR3 is TGCGCCAGCAGCTTGCACGGGACAGGGGGCACTGAAGCTTTCTTT. The encoded protein is CASSLHGTGGTEAFF.

The chain recombines TRBV28 with TRBJ2-7; TRBD2 might be the D (7 bases). Germline lookup yields CDR1 MDHEN and CDR2 SYDVKM. V gave up 7 bases and J gave up 2 bases, with 15 bases separating them. The CDR3 is 14 residues long. The CDR3 loop is CASTPGGHPYEQYF. For the CDR3, the DNA is TGTGCCAGCACTCCGGGGGGACACCCCTACGAGCAGTACTTC.

The rearrangement links TRBV9 to TRBJ1-1, with D tentatively TRBD1 (5 bases). The CDR3 runs to 14 residues. In germline, CDR1 is SGDLS, CDR2 YYNGEE. V was shortened by 3 bases and J by 5 bases, with 14 bases between the two germline ends. The CDR3 reads CASSAPGWRTEAFF. The CDR3 coding sequence is TGTGCCAGCAGCGCCCCAGGGTGGCGGACTGAAGCTTTCTTT.

V and J are TRBV27 and TRBJ2-7; unclear D gene. V lost 0 bases and J lost 6, with 15 bases in between. The CDR3 contains 15 residues. Germline CDR1 reads MNHEY; CDR2 reads SMNVEV (reference sequence). The CDR3 region is CASSLSNTLTSEQYF. In DNA, the CDR3 is TGTGCCAGCAGTTTATCGAACACACTAACCTCCGAGCAGTACTTC.

The V and J genes are TRBV6-5 and TRBJ2-3, with 7 bases fitting TRBD1. The V gene's germline CDR1 is MNHEY and CDR2 SVGAGI. V gave up 4 bases and J gave up 2 bases; unmatched junction bases: 6. The CDR3 has 15 residues. The CDR3 region is CASSSGTDPTDTQYF. As DNA, the CDR3 is TGTGCCAGCAGTTCGGGGACAGACCCCACAGATACGCAGTATTTT.

The rearrangement uses TRBV5-6 and TRBJ2-1; TRBD2 matches 8 bases. Trimming at V came to 0 bases and at J to 8 bases, leaving 1 base not matched to a gene. The germline CDR1 and CDR2 sequences are SGHDT and YYEEEE. The CDR3 extends over 13 amino acids. In DNA, the CDR3 is TGTGCCAGCAGCTTGGGTAGCGGGGATGAGCAGTTCTTC. Encoded protein: CASSLGSGDEQFF.

J is TRBJ2-7 and V is TRBV6-1; D might be TRBD1 (5 bases). Deletions cut 4 bases from V and 6 bases from J, with 10 bases between. The CDR3 contains 12 residues. The V gene's germline CDR1 is MNHNS and CDR2 SASEGT. The DNA of the CDR3 is TGTGCCAGCAGTGTGCAGGGATCCGAGCAGTACTTC. It is translated as CASSVQGSEQYF.

The rearrangement uses TRBV25-1 and TRBJ2-1; TRBD1 might be the D (5 bases). Per germline, CDR1 MGHDK and CDR2 SYGVNS. There are 14 residues in the CDR3. Trimming shortened V by 1 base and J by 6 bases, and 10 bases separated the two germline ends. The CDR3 coding sequence is TGTGCCAGCAGTGAATCTCCAAGGGGCAATGAGCAGTTCTTC. Amino acid sequence: CASSESPRGNEQFF.

The rearrangement links TRBV2 to TRBJ1-1; 9 bases align to TRBD1. Trimming at V came to 6 bases and at J to 6 bases, leaving 11 bases not matched to a gene. The V gene's germline CDR1 is SNHLY and CDR2 FYNNEI. The CDR3 covers 15 residues. CDR3: CASSGLETGGAEAFF. DNA of the CDR3: TGTGCCAGCAGCGGCTTAGAGACAGGGGGTGCTGAAGCTTTCTTT.

The J gene is TRBJ1-1, the V gene TRBV9, with D unresolved. Trimming stripped 2 bases from V and 2 bases from J, with 7 bases between. Per germline, CDR1 SGDLS and CDR2 YYNGEE. This CDR3 has 13 residues. CDR3 nucleotides: TGTGCCAGCAGCGTCCTTAGTAACACTGAAGCTTTCTTT. This translates into CASSVLSNTEAFF.

This chain links TRBV27 with TRBJ2-2; 9 nucleotides line up with TRBD2. The CDR3 has 14 residues. Trimming at V came to 8 bases and at J to 6 bases, leaving 7 bases not matched to a gene. Germline loops: CDR1 MNHEY, CDR2 SMNVEV (reference sequence). CDR3 protein: CASQGLAIAGELFF. The CDR3 coding sequence is TGTGCCAGCCAGGGACTAGCAATCGCCGGGGAGCTGTTTTTT.

This clone was found once. The chain joins TRBV9 to TRBJ2-4; 8 bases are a match to TRBD1. The germline gives CDR1 SGDLS, CDR2 YYNGEE. Trimming at V came to 3 bases and at J to 2 bases, leaving 10 bases not matched to a gene. The CDR3 is 17 amino acids. The CDR3 DNA sequence: TGTGCCAGCAGCGGAAGACAGGGGAAGGATACCAAAAACATTCAGTACTTC. It specifies CASSGRQGKDTKNIQYF.

The rearrangement links TRBV18 to TRBJ1-5; TRBD1 might be the D (6 bases). Germline V lookup: CDR1 KGHSH, CDR2 LQKENI. V lost 1 base and J lost 2, with 12 bases in between. This CDR3 spans 16 amino acids. The DNA for the CDR3 is TGTGCCAGCTCACCACGGCAGGGGTACGGCAATCAGCCCCAGCATTTT. This gives the protein CASSPRQGYGNQPQHF.

The chain joins TRBV6-5 to TRBJ2-7; 7 bases align to TRBD1. Unmatched junction bases numbered 5, after V lost 6 bases and J lost 6 bases. CDR1 and CDR2 from the germline V gene are MNHEY and SVGAGI. The CDR3 extends over 12 amino acids. The CDR3 bases are TGTGCCAGCAGCCCAGACAGGGCCGAGCAGTACTTC. Its translation: CASSPDRAEQYF.

The gene calls are TRBV2 and TRBJ2-1; possibly TRBD2 for D (5 bases). Germline lookup yields CDR1 SNHLY and CDR2 FYNNEI. Trimming removed 0 bases from V and 0 bases from J, with 12 bases in between. This CDR3 is 17 amino acids long. For the CDR3, the DNA is TGTGCCAGCAGTGAAGCTCGGACTTCTAGCTCCTACAATGAGCAGTTCTTC. Its protein is CASSEARTSSSYNEQFF.

This chain joins TRBV27 and TRBJ2-1; TRBD2 agrees at 12 bases. CDR3 length: 15 residues. Germline CDR1 MNHEY, CDR2 SMNVEV (reference sequence). The V and J ends lost 7 bases and 6 bases, in that order; junction bases with no gene match: 7. The CDR3 coding sequence is TGTGCCAGCACCCCGACTAGCGGGGGAGGCAATGAGCAGTTCTTC. It translates to CASTPTSGGGNEQFF.

This clone has a handful of counts. The rearrangement joins TRBV19 to TRBJ2-1; 8 nucleotides agree with TRBD2. This CDR3 region has 14 residues. The germline V gene encodes CDR1 LNHDA and CDR2 SQIVND (reference sequence). V lost 7 bases, J lost 7 bases, and 9 bases stayed unmatched. The CDR3 sequence is CASMLGAGENEQFF. CDR3 bases: TGTGCCAGTATGCTTGGAGCGGGGGAAAATGAGCAGTTCTTC.

The rearrangement links TRBV28 to TRBJ1-3; the match to TRBD1 covers 7 bases. Germline V lookup: CDR1 MDHEN, CDR2 SYDVKM. The V segment lost 5 bases and the J segment 0 bases; nucleotides outside the gene matches: 4. The CDR3 is made up of 15 amino acids. This CDR3 is CASSAGTASGNTIYF. For the CDR3, the DNA is TGTGCCAGCAGTGCCGGGACAGCCTCTGGAAACACCATATATTTT.

This clone was counted once. This rearrangement joins TRBV29-1 to TRBJ2-1; 13 positions match TRBD2. Germline V gives CDR1 SQVTM, CDR2 ANQGSEA. V gave up 5 bases and J gave up 8 bases; unmatched junction bases: 9. The CDR3 has 15 amino acids. The CDR3 nucleotides are TGCAGCGTTCCCTTCGGGACTAGCGGGACTTATGAGCAGTTCTTC. It is translated as CSVPFGTSGTYEQFF.

V and J are TRBV25-1 and TRBJ2-7; tentative D call: TRBD1 (6 bases). The CDR3 contains 13 residues. Germline CDR1 MGHDK, CDR2 SYGVNS. The V and J ends lost 9 bases and 4 bases respectively, with 16 bases between them. CDR3 DNA: TGTGCCAGGGAGCTTGGGGGCTCGTACGAGCAGTACTTC. Protein sequence: CARELGGSYEQYF.